The clone carrying this TCR beta chain was seen only a few times. Its antigen remains unknown. The use of a sample-barcoded 5' primer and a J-beta primer mix characterized a second PCR of 7 to 11 cycles. Through a template-switch adaptor with 12 random nucleotides, each cDNA molecule received a tag. TCRdb used MiXCR to reprocess the 5' RACE reads, holding one entry per CDR3 protein. The table shows about 580,000 distinct CDR3 sequences, with around half occurring only once. The extraction recovered at least 6 micrograms of total RNA per sample. This entry comes from a study of blood T cells in healthy people across ages. Study-wide results and limits: Greater diversity and more naive CD4+ cells were seen in long-lived donors than in aged donors. PBMCs went unsorted, and a conclusive naive versus antigen-experienced comparison was therefore prevented.

Germline CDR1 and CDR2: MNHNY and SVGAGI (reference sequence). J was trimmed by 0 bases and V by 5 bases; bases with no gene match: 6. The CDR3 consists of 16 residues. The chain couples TRBV6-6 to TRBJ2-2; 7 nucleotides match TRBD2. The TCR sequence derives from an older man in good health. Sequenced material: blood. This chain's CDR3 is CASSRSSGTNTGELFF. The CDR3 nucleotides read TGTGCCAGCAGTCGGTCTAGCGGTACGAACACCGGGGAGCTGTTTTTT.